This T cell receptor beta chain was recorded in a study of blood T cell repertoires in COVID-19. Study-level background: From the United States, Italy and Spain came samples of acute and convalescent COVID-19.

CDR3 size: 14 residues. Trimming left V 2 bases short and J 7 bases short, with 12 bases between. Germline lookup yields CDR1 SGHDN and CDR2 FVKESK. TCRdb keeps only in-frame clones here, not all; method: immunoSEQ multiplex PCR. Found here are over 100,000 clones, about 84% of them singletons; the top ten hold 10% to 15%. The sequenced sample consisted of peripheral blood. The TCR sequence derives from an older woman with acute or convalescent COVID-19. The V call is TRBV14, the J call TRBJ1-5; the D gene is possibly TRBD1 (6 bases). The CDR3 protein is CASSQQGIGQPQHF. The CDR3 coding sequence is TGTGCCAGCAGCCAACAGGGGATAGGACAGCCCCAGCATTTT. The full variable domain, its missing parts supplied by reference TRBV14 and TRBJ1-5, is EAGVTQFPSHSVIEKGQTVTLRCDPISGHDNLYWYRRVMGKEIKFLLHFVKESKQDESGMPNNRFLAERTGGTYSTLKVQPAELEDSGVYFCASSQQGIGQPQHFGDGTRLSIL.